The T cell receptor beta chain described here comes from a study of blood T cells in healthy people across ages. A sample-barcoded 5' primer and a J-beta primer mix were used in a second PCR of about 7 to 12 cycles. TCRdb reprocessed the 5' RACE reads via MiXCR and lists one record per CDR3 protein. Among 380,000 or so distinct CDR3 sequences listed, about 55% were seen once. Findings and limits, study-wide: Strongly correlated with naive T cell percentage was TCR beta diversity.

Germline assignment: CDR1 SNHLY and CDR2 FYNNEI. Trimming left V 5 bases short and J 4 bases short, with 14 bases between. This CDR3 has 14 amino acids. With respect to this clonotype: The antigen remains unidentified.

This sequence was found in a man in his fifties or sixties in good health. V gene TRBV2 combines with J gene TRBJ1-2, with D possibly matching TRBD1 (5 bases). The sequenced sample consisted of blood. The CDR3 coding sequence is TGTGCCAGCAGTCGACCACGACAGCCCTATGGCTACACCTTC. Protein: CASSRPRQPYGYTF.